This T cell receptor beta chain was identified during a study of cytomegalovirus exposure and HLA in healthy donors. Overall study findings and caveats: Prior analysis indicated that the majority of TCR beta V segments exhibited productivity approximately 90% or approximately 30% of the time.

Germline CDR1 reads SGDLS; CDR2 reads YYNGEE. The V gene lost 0 bases and the J gene lost 5 bases, with 5 bases spanning the gap. This CDR3 contains 13 residues. Both 60 Vbeta primers and 13 Jbeta primers went into the PCR. Assay: immunoSEQ multiplex PCR; the TCRdb copy retains only in-frame clones and omits some. The sample has some 120,000 clones, roughly 80% seen once. As to this clone: The antigen is not known. Additional DNA sequences in this sample encode the identical CDR3.

While unrecorded immune exposures were likely, the donors were nominally healthy when sampled. The source is a woman in her forties or fifties in good health and CMV-seronegative. Sequenced material: PBMCs. The V call is TRBV9, the J call TRBJ2-2; D gene unclear. The CDR3 coding sequence is TGTGCCAGCAGCGTAGGCGTTACCGGGGAGCTGTTTTTT. The encoded protein is CASSVGVTGELFF.